This TCR beta chain comes out of a study of neurological immune-mediated disorders. This CDR3 comprises 15 residues. Trimming removed 3 bases from V and 10 bases from J, with 19 bases in between. Germline assignment: CDR1 DFQATT and CDR2 SNEGSKA (reference sequence). This clonotype came up many times. Each CDR3 protein gets one entry after TCRdb re-called the 5' RACE reads with MiXCR. The data contain about 62,000 distinct CDR3 sequences, around 4.7% of them seen just once; the ten biggest clones take up roughly 3.3%. The rearrangement links TRBV20-1 to TRBJ1-6; tentatively, D is TRBD1 (5 bases). What was sequenced was PBMCs. The sequence was collected from a woman aged 45-65 years with multiple sclerosis. The CDR3 nucleotides read TGCAGTGCTAGTCGCATGGGAGGGGTCAACTCACCCCTCCACTTT. This gives the protein CSASRMGGVNSPLHF.